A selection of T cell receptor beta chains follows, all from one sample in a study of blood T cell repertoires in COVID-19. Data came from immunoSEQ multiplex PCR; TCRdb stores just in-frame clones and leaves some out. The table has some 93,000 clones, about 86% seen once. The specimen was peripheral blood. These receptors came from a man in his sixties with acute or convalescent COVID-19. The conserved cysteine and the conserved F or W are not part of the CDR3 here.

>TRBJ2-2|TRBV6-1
ASSDTLDRGHTGELF
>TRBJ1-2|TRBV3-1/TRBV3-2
ASSKQPGTRGYT
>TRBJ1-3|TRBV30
AWSRDSGSGNTIY
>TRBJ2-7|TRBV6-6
ASSYSAGYYEQY
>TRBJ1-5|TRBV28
ASSFRGKQPQH
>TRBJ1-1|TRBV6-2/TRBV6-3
ASSWGTANTEAF
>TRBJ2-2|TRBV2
ASTRNTGELF
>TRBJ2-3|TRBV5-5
ASNLPLAEAYTDTQY
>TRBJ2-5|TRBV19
ASSPRLAPLAQY
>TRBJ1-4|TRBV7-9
ASSSRPGTGLEKLF
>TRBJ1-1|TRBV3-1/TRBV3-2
AARGAGDTEAF
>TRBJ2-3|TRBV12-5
ASGLAGGTDTQY
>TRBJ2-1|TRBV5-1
ASSFNSGSSYNEQF
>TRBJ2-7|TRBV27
ASSLSILAGAYEQY
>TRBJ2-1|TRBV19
ASSIQAGSYNEQF
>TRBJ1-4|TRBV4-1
ASSQQVVTNEKLF
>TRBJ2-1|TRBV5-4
ASSPGLAGFLNEQF
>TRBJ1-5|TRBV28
ASSERTGLKPQH
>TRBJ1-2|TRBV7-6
ASSLAVSKGAKTYGYT
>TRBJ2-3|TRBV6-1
ASSELAFAPDTQY
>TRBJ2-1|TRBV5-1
ASSWPSGGTDNEQF
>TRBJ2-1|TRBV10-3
AISTTSGPSYNEQF
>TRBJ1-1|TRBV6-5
ASSSEDRGPRAF
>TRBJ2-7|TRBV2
ASRDDRDTYVYEQY
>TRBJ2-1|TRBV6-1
ASREAPTTPPF
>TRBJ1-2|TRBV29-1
SAGQGANYGYT
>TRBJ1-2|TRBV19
ASKDRRPYGYT
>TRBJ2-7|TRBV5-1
ASSKRRGDYEQY
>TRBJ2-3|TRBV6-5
ASPTGQRGDTQY
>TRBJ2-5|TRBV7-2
ASSLRRPSGTQETQY
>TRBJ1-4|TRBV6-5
ASSYFSSNEKLF
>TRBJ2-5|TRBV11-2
ASSLQQGQGTQY
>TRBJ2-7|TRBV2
ASRPLARITYEQY
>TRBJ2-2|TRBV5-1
ASSFTVSGTGELF
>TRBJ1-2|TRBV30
AWGLVMNYGYT
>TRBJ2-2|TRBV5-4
ASSFPRVAGAGELF
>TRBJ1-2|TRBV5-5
ASSLESGRYT
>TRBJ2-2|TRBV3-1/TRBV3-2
ASSQASGGRVTGELF
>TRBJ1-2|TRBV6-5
ASSPGTGGYT
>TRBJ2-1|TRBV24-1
ATSDGTSGSWSSYNEQF
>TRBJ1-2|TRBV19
ASTLGVQGNYGYT
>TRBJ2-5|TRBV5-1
ASSSGQGAGETQY
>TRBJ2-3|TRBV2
ASRPDRSSTDTQY